Listed below are T cell receptor beta chains from one sample, sequenced in a study of blood T cells in healthy people across ages. One entry per CDR3 protein results from TCRdb running MiXCR on the 5' RACE reads. Of about 1.4 million distinct CDR3 sequences in the sample, 55% to 75% were seen once. Input material: blood. These receptor sequences come from a man younger than 35 in good health. The CDR3 runs from the conserved cysteine through the conserved F or W. D genes are given only for firm matches. The listing skips clone size in some rows; elsewhere it reads once, few, many or a size class.

J: TRBJ1-2
D: -
size: -
V: TRBV2
DNA: TGTGCCAGCAGCCTCGGTGCAGCCCCAGGGAGTGGCTACACCTTC
CDR3: CASSLGAAPGSGYTF

J: TRBJ2-3
D: -
size: -
V: TRBV7-8
DNA: TGTGCGATCGGGAGACAGGGATCAGATACGCAGTATTTT
CDR3: CAIGRQGSDTQYF

J: TRBJ2-3
D: -
size: -
V: TRBV28
DNA: TGTGCCAGCAGCTCTCCCGACTGGACAGATACGCAGTATTTT
CDR3: CASSSPDWTDTQYF

J: TRBJ2-7
D: -
size: -
V: TRBV4-1
DNA: TGCGCCAGCAGCCAACGCTGGGACGACGAGCAGTACTTC
CDR3: CASSQRWDDEQYF

J: TRBJ2-7
D: TRBD1
size: few
V: TRBV6-6
DNA: TGTGCCAGCAGTCACTCGACAGGGTCCTACGAGCAGTACTTC
CDR3: CASSHSTGSYEQYF

J: TRBJ2-3
D: -
size: -
V: TRBV4-2
DNA: TGTGCCAGCAGCCAAGATGCGGACGGGAGTGGGGATACGCAGTATTTT
CDR3: CASSQDADGSGDTQYF

J: TRBJ1-2
D: TRBD1
size: -
V: TRBV27
DNA: TGTGCCAGCAGGCCGGGGACAGGGGCCATGGTCTACACCTTC
CDR3: CASRPGTGAMVYTF

J: TRBJ2-1
D: TRBD2
size: -
V: TRBV29-1
DNA: TGCAGCGTTCTTCTTCCCGGGACTAGCGGGAGAGGTGAGCAGTTCTTC
CDR3: CSVLLPGTSGRGEQFF

J: TRBJ2-1
D: TRBD1
size: few
V: TRBV28
DNA: TGTTGGACAGGGGGATCTGGTGAGCAGTTCTTC
CDR3: CWTGGSGEQFF

J: TRBJ2-7
D: TRBD1
size: -
V: TRBV15
DNA: TGTGCCACCAGCCCACATCCACAGGGGAACGACGAGCAGTACTTC
CDR3: CATSPHPQGNDEQYF

J: TRBJ2-5
D: -
size: -
V: TRBV20-1
DNA: TGCAGTGCTAGAGATCGGAGGCGTACGGAGACCCAGTACTTC
CDR3: CSARDRRRTETQYF

J: TRBJ2-3
D: -
size: once
V: TRBV4-1
DNA: TGCGCCAGCAGCCAAGCCTTGGCGGGGCCCTCCACAGATACGCAGTATTTT
CDR3: CASSQALAGPSTDTQYF

J: TRBJ2-7
D: -
size: -
V: TRBV15
DNA: TGTGCCACCAGCAGAGATCAGGGGACAAACGAGCAGTACTTC
CDR3: CATSRDQGTNEQYF

J: TRBJ1-4
D: -
size: -
V: TRBV6-5
DNA: TGTGCCAGCAGCAAAAATGGACAAAAACTGTTTTTT
CDR3: CASSKNGQKLFF

J: TRBJ1-6
D: -
size: -
V: TRBV4-1
DNA: TGCGCCAGCAGCCCAGGAGGGGATAATTCACCCCTCCACTTT
CDR3: CASSPGGDNSPLHF

J: TRBJ1-1
D: -
size: many
V: TRBV28
DNA: TGTGCCAGCAGTCCCGAATCTGAAGCTTTCTTT
CDR3: CASSPESEAFF

J: TRBJ2-4
D: -
size: -
V: TRBV6-1
DNA: TGTGCCAGCAGGATAGGAGTTGAGCAGTACTTC
CDR3: CASRIGVEQYF

J: TRBJ2-4
D: -
size: -
V: TRBV29-1
DNA: TGCAGCGTTGGTGCCGGGAACGATGTGGAGCAGTACTTC
CDR3: CSVGAGNDVEQYF